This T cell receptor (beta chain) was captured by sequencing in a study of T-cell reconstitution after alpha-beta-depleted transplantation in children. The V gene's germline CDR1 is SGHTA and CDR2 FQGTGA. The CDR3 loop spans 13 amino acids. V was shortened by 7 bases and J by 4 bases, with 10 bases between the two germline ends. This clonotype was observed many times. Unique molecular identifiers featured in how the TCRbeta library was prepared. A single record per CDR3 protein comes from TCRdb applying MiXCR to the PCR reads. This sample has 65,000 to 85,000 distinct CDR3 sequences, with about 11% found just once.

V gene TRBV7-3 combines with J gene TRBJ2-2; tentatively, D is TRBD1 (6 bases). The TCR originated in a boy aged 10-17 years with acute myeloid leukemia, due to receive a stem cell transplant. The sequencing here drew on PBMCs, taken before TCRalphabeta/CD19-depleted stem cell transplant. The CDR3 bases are TGTGCCAGCAAAAAAGGGGGCACCGGGGAGCTGTTTTTT. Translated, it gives CASKKGGTGELFF.